The following is a T cell receptor beta chain sequence with its context. The target antigen is unknown. This record comes from a study of cytomegalovirus exposure and HLA in healthy donors. Broader study findings: An assumption of roughly uniform sequencing depth across donors underlay the presence/absence analyses.

The primer mix had 60 Vbeta and 13 Jbeta primers. Clones were read by immunoSEQ multiplex PCR, and TCRdb kept only the in-frame ones, dropping some. This table has about 150,000 clones, under 90% appearing once. This CDR3 has 16 residues. V lost 0 bases to trimming and J lost 0 bases, with 6 bases between them. Germline CDR1 and CDR2: LGHNA and YSLEER. Sequencing was performed on PBMCs. This clonotype was obtained from a young man in good health and CMV-seropositive. The chain combines TRBV4-3 with TRBJ2-6, with D unclear. CDR3 bases: TGCGCCAGCAGCCAAGATTCGAGCTCTGGGGCCAACGTCCTGACTTTC. Its translation: CASSQDSSSGANVLTF.